What follows is one TCR beta chain and its context. The data stem from a study of shared clonotypes between healthy human individuals. Into CD45RA+ naive and CD45RA-negative memory subsets, the CD4+ cells were split. Data came from immunoSEQ multiplex PCR; TCRdb stores just in-frame clones and leaves some out. This table holds some 1 million clones, 60% to 80% found once. The receptor was isolated from a man younger than 35 in good health. Sequencing was carried out using memory CD4+ T cells sorted from blood. Subset noted: CD45RA-negative fraction.

CDR3 bases: TGTGCCAGCAGTTTATCGAGGCAGGGGACCATGAACACTGAAGCTTTCTTT. Translated: CASSLSRQGTMNTEAFF. J is TRBJ1-1 and V is TRBV27; maybe TRBD1 (6 bases). The germline V and J ends were trimmed by 0 bases and 0 bases, with 14 bases remaining between them. The CDR3 extends over 17 amino acids. CDR1 and CDR2 from the germline V gene are MNHEY and SMNVEV (reference sequence).